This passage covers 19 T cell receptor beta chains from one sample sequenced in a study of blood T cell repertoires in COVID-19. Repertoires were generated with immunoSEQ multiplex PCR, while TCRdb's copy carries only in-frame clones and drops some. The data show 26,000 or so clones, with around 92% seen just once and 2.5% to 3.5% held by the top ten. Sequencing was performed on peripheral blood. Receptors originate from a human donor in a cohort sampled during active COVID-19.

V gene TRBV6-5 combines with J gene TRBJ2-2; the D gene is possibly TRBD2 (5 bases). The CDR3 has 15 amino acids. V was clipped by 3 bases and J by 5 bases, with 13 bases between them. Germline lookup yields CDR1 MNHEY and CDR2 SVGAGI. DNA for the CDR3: TGTGCCAGCAGTTATGAGGGTACGGGAACCGGGGAGCTGTTTTTT. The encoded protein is CASSYEGTGTGELFF.

CDR3 bases: TGTGCCGCCAGGGGAAATAATAATTCACCCCTCCACTTT. Its translation: CAARGNNNSPLHF. The V gene is TRBV6-5, the J gene TRBJ1-6; a weak D match, TRBD1 (6 bases). Trimming took off 11 bases at V and 5 bases at J, with 13 bases between the two ends. Per the germline V gene, CDR1 is MNHEY and CDR2 is SVGAGI. CDR3 length: 13 amino acids.

The DNA of the CDR3 is TGTGCCAGCAGTGATCGAGGGACTGGGGCCAACGTCCTGACTTTC. As protein: CASSDRGTGANVLTF. The chain has TRBV6-1 and TRBJ2-6; TRBD2 is a possible D gene (5 bases). V was clipped by 3 bases and J by 2 bases, with 8 bases between them. CDR1 MNHNS and CDR2 SASEGT come from the germline V gene. This CDR3 has 15 amino acids.

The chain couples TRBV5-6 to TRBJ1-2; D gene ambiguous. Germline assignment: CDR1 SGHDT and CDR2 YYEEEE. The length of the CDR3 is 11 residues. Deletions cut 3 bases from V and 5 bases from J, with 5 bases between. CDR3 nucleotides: TGTGCCAGCAGCTCGGGGTATGGCTACACCTTC. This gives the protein CASSSGYGYTF.

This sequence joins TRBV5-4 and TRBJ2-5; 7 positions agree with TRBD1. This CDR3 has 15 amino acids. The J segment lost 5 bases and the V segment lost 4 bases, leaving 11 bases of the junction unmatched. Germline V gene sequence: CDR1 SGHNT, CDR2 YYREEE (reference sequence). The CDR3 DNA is TGTGCCAGCAGCGGGCTCGCGACAGGGATTGAGACCCAGTACTTC. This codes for CASSGLATGIETQYF.

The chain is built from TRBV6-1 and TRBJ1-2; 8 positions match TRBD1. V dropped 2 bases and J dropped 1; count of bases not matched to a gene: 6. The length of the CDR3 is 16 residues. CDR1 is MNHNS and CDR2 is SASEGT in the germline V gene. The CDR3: CASSEQGATDNYGYTF. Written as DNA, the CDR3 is TGTGCCAGCAGTGAACAGGGGGCAACCGATAACTATGGCTACACCTTC.

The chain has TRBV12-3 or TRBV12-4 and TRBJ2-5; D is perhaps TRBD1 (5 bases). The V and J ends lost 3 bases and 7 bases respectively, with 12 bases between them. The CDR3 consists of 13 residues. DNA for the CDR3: TGTGCCAGCAGTTTCTTAGGGCAGGGGACCCAGTACTTC. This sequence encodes CASSFLGQGTQYF.

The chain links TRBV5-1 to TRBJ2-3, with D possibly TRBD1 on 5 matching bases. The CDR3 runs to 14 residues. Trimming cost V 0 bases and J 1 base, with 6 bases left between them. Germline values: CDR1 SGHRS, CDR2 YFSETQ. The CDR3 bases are TGCGCCAGCAGCTTGGGCAGGGGCACAGATACGCAGTATTTT. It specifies CASSLGRGTDTQYF.

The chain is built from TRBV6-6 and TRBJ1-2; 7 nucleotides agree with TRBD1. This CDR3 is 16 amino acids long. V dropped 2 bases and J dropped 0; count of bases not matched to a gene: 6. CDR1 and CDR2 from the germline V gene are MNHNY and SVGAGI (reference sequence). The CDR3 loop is CASSYAPQGANYGYTF. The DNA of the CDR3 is TGTGCCAGCAGTTACGCCCCCCAGGGGGCTAACTATGGCTACACCTTC.

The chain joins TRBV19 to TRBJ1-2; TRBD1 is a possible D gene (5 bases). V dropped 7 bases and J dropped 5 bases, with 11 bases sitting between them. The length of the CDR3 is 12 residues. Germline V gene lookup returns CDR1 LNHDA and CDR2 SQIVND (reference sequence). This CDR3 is CASTRTLYGYTF. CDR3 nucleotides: TGTGCCAGTACCAGGACACTTTATGGCTACACCTTC.

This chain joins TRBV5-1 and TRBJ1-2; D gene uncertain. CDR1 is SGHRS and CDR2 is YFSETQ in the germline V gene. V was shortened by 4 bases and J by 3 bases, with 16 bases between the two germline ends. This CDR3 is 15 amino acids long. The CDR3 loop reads CASSPNGPLDYGYTF. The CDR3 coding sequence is TGCGCCAGCAGCCCTAATGGGCCTCTGGACTATGGCTACACCTTC.

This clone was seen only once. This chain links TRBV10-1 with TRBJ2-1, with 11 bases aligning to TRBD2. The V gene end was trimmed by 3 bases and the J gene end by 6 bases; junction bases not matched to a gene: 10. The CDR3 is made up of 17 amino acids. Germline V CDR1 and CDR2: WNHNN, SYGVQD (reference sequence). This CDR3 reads CASSDHHSGGATNEQFF. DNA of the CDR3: TGCGCCAGCAGTGATCACCATAGCGGGGGGGCGACCAATGAGCAGTTCTTC.

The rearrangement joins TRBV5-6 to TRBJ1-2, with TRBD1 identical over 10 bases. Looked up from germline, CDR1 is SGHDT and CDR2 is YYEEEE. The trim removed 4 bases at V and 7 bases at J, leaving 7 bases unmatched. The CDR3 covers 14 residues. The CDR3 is CASSIDRGRRGYTF. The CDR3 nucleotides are TGTGCCAGCAGCATCGACAGGGGGCGCCGTGGCTACACCTTC.

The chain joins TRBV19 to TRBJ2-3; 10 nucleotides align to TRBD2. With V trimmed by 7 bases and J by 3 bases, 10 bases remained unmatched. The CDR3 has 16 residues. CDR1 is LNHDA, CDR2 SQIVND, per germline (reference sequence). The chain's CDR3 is CASMRVSGGATDTQYF. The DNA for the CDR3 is TGTGCCAGTATGAGGGTGAGCGGGGGGGCGACAGATACGCAGTATTTT.

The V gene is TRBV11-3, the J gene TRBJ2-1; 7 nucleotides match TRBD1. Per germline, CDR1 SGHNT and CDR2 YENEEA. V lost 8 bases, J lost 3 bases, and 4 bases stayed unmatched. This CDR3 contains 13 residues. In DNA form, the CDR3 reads TGTGCCAGCGCGGCAGGGGGCTACAATGAGCAGTTCTTC. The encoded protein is CASAAGGYNEQFF.

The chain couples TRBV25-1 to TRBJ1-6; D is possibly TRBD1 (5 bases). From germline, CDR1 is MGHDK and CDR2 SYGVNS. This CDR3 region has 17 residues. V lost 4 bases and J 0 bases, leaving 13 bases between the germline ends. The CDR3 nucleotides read TGTGCCAGCAGTGCCCGGGACTTTGGCTCCTATAATTCACCCCTCCACTTT. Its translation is CASSARDFGSYNSPLHF.

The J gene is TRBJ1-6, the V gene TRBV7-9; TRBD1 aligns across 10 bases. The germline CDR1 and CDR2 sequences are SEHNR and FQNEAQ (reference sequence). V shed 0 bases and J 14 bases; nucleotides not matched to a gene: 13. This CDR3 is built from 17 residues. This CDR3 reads CASSLAQGTGAVVALHF. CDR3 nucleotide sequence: TGTGCCAGCAGCTTAGCCCAAGGGACAGGGGCCGTTGTAGCCCTCCACTTT.

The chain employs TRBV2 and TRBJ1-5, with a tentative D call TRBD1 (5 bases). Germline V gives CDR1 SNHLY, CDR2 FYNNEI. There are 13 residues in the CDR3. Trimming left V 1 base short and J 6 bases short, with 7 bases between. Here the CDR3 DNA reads TGTGCCAGCAGTGAAGGGGGGGGTCAGCCCCAGCATTTT. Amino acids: CASSEGGGQPQHF.

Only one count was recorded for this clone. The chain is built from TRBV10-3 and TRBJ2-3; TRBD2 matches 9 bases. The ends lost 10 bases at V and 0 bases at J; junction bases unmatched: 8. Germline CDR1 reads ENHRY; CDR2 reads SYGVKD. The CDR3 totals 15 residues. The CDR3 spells CATSAGGTSTDTQYF. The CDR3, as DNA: TGTGCCACCTCAGCGGGGGGAACTAGCACAGATACGCAGTATTTT.